This TCR beta chain appears in the sequencing data of a study of blood T cell repertoires in COVID-19 (dated by TCRdb to about 2020). Notes on the research overall: Collaborator samples came from the United States, Italy and Spain and covered acute and convalescent phases of COVID-19. A de-identified subject ID, COVID-19 status, age in years and sex were almost always included in the sample metadata. The material from the prospective study consisted of cDNA or gDNA derived from T cells, B-cell-depleted T cells, or PBMCs. Where available, HLA class I and class II types were obtained from metadata supplied by the sample provider rather than from assay-based typing. The repertoires were made available in a free public database intended to serve as a resource for research on the immune response to SARS-CoV-2. Deeply sampled blood TCRbeta repertoires from subjects exposed to, actively infected with, or recovered from COVID-19 were included in the dataset. The samples were drawn from the first 160 participants of the ongoing ImmuneRACE study and from 1,254 subjects provided by 6 global collaborators. Beyond this particular receptor, the publication reports: The quantity of clinical and demographic metadata differed by source and by participant and was supplied without curation.

Counted from cysteine to phenylalanine, this CDR3 has 13 amino acids. CDR3 DNA is the only sequence kept; it has 39 bases, read in frame from the first base. Sequences SGHRS (CDR1) and YFSETQ (CDR2) are obtained from the germline V gene. V and J are truncated by 0 bases and 6 bases respectively, leaving an intervening sequence of 7 bases. Notes on this clone: Its antigen is still unknown. Per-base quality was not reported, and no clone a single base away is much larger than it.

Collaborating institutions collected whole blood in K2EDTA tubes following their own protocols. For TCRbeta analysis, collaborators shipped samples in one of three forms: frozen whole blood, isolated PBMCs, or DNA extracted from either of those sample types. The immunoSEQ Assay, a bias-controlled multiplex PCR, was used to amplify TCRbeta CDR3 regions from genomic DNA. Concerning the study's data processing: Within the assay, amplification of reference gene primers was used to estimate how many nucleated cells each sample contained. Sequence reads were collapsed and filtered to measure the absolute abundance of every unique TCRbeta CDR3 rearrangement. Productive Simpson clonality was computed per sample as the square root of Simpson's diversity index over productive rearrangements. This is the immuneACCESS table as TCRdb keeps it, with only in-frame sequences that have V and J called. A part of the clones is gone; compared with another copy, unresolved V genes explain less than half, and the rest is unexplained. That table is the source of V, J and clone size, and D and trimming were worked out from the DNA. The sample yields roughly 100,000 clones; roughly four fifths were counted once. The ten largest clones take up 8% to 10% of the sample.

The sequenced sample consisted of peripheral blood. This sequence was found in a woman aged 70-85 years with acute or convalescent COVID-19. Recombination linked TRBV5-1 to TRBJ1-5; no D gene can be assigned with confidence. The CDR3 loop reads CASSLGGSQPQHF. The bases read TGCGCCAGCAGCTTGGGAGGTAGTCAGCCCCAGCATTTT.